This entry lists 15 T cell receptor beta chains sequenced from one sample in a study of regulatory T cells in long-lasting Graves disease. According to the study, TCR beta libraries were built with iRepertoire HTBI primers and CDR3-region Arm-PCR. MiXCR, run by TCRdb on the multiplex PCR reads, gives a single entry per CDR3 protein. The table shows about 470,000 distinct CDR3 sequences, with more than 20% occurring only once. The time point: persistent/refractory GD, antithyroid drugs over 5 years with positive TRAb. Researchers made the TCR library from RNA that was extracted from PBMCs. Sequences were derived from peripheral blood mononuclear cells (PBMCs), sampled when the disease was refractory, from a patient treated with antithyroid drugs. The source is a female donor with Graves disease.

This clonotype was picked up many times. The chain joins TRBV12-3 or TRBV12-4 to TRBJ2-2; D remains ambiguous. The ends were cut back, 8 bases at V and 0 bases at J, with 16 bases in the middle. The CDR3 covers 16 residues. The CDR3 DNA sequence: TGTGCCAGCCGAGAGCTCGGACGAGCGAACACCGGGGAGCTGTTTTTT. Its translation is CASRELGRANTGELFF.

The count of this clonotype is one. V and J are TRBV12-3 or TRBV12-4 and TRBJ2-1; 9 positions match TRBD1. V shed 6 bases and J 5 bases; nucleotides not matched to a gene: 5. The CDR3 has 14 residues. CDR3 sequence reads: CASRTGGVHNEQFF. The CDR3 DNA is TGTGCCAGCAGAACAGGGGGCGTCCACAATGAGCAGTTCTTC.

This clonotype was recorded at least ten times. V is TRBV12-3 or TRBV12-4 and J is TRBJ2-7; 8 bases line up with TRBD1. Trimming removed 5 bases from V and 6 bases from J; junction bases left unmatched: 6. The CDR3 is 13 amino acids. The CDR3 loop reads CASSLPGGREQYF. As DNA, the CDR3 is TGTGCCAGCAGTCTCCCAGGGGGCCGCGAGCAGTACTTC.

This clonotype was seen repeatedly, ten times or more. This chain joins TRBV3-1 and TRBJ2-5; tentatively, D is TRBD2 (6 bases). Germline CDR1 is LGHDT and CDR2 is YNNKEL (reference sequence). This CDR3 spans 13 amino acids. V was cut by 6 bases and J by 5 bases, with 13 bases left in between. The CDR3 region has the DNA TGTGCCAGCAGGCGGGACGTCGAGGAGACCCAGTACTTC. Amino acids: CASRRDVEETQYF.

With regard to this clonotype: One base separates it from a far larger clone, so it is likely a read error. V and J are TRBV2 and TRBJ2-4, with 8 bases lining up with TRBD1. The end of the DNA is better explained by TRBJ2-7, so the J call may be wrong. Looked up from germline, CDR1 is SNHLY and CDR2 is FYNNEI. The CDR3 covers 13 residues. The CDR3 sequence: CVSLSDRAYEQYF. The CDR3 bases are TGTGTCAGCCTGTCGGACAGGGCTTACGAGCAGTACTTC.

This clonotype was observed a handful of times. The chain joins TRBV5-6 to TRBJ2-1, with 9 bases that match TRBD1. The CDR3 spans 14 residues. Germline CDR1 is SGHDT and CDR2 is YYEEEE. Germline trimming cut 4 bases from V and 5 bases from J; bases unmatched to any gene: 4. The chain's CDR3 is CASSPDRGNNEQFF. CDR3 DNA: TGTGCCAGCAGCCCCGACAGGGGGAACAATGAGCAGTTCTTC.

The chain employs TRBV15 and TRBJ2-2; D gene uncertain. The germline V gene encodes CDR1 LNHNV and CDR2 YYDKDF (reference sequence). The V and J ends lost 0 bases and 7 bases respectively, with 12 bases between them. The CDR3 totals 15 residues. The CDR3: CATSRDGLEGGELFF. CDR3 DNA sequence: TGTGCCACCAGCAGAGATGGTCTTGAAGGCGGGGAGCTGTTTTTT.

This sequence joins TRBV10-3 and TRBJ1-1; 11 bases are a match to TRBD1. The ends lost 6 bases at V and 4 bases at J; junction bases unmatched: 4. The CDR3 is made up of 14 amino acids. Germline CDR1 reads ENHRY; CDR2 reads SYGVKD. CDR3 sequence: CAIRPGQGGTEAFF. The CDR3 DNA is TGTGCCATCAGGCCGGGACAGGGGGGCACTGAAGCTTTCTTT.

Many counts were recorded for this clonotype. V and J are TRBV12-3 or TRBV12-4 and TRBJ2-7; 9 nucleotides match TRBD2. The CDR3 is 15 residues long. The trim removed 1 base at V and 6 bases at J, leaving 7 bases unmatched. The CDR3 DNA reads TGTGCCAGCAGTTTAGGTGGCGGGAGGGCCCTCGAGCAGTACTTC. This encodes CASSLGGGRALEQYF.

The V call is TRBV20-1, the J call TRBJ2-5, with TRBD1 as a possible D gene (6 bases). V was trimmed by 0 bases and J by 2 bases, leaving 19 bases between them. Germline V gene sequence: CDR1 DFQATT, CDR2 SNEGSKA (reference sequence). This CDR3 spans 17 amino acids. The CDR3: CSAREDLRGRKQETQYF. The CDR3 nucleotides are TGCAGTGCTAGAGAGGACCTCAGGGGCAGAAAGCAAGAGACCCAGTACTTC.

This clonotype was recorded at least ten times. J is TRBJ1-2 and V is TRBV6-1; D ambiguous. The CDR3 sequence is 15 residues long. V gave up 7 bases and J gave up 8 bases, with 23 bases separating them. The germline V gene encodes CDR1 MNHNS and CDR2 SASEGT. CDR3 sequence: CASTAVGLRTQGYTF. In DNA, the CDR3 is TGTGCCAGCACCGCCGTGGGCCTCCGCACGCAAGGCTACACCTTC.

The V gene is TRBV4-1, the J gene TRBJ2-5, with 8 bases identical to TRBD2. The J segment lost 2 bases and the V segment lost 3 bases, leaving 2 bases of the junction unmatched. Germline CDR1 MGHRA, CDR2 YSYEKL. This CDR3 is 14 amino acids long. Written as DNA, the CDR3 is TGCGCCAGCAGCCATAGCGGGGAGCAAGAGACCCAGTACTTC. This sequence encodes CASSHSGEQETQYF.

This chain joins TRBV11-2 and TRBJ2-5; D is ambiguous. TRBJ2-1 explains the end of the DNA better; the J call may be wrong. The CDR3 totals 14 residues. Germline CDR1 is SGHAT and CDR2 is FQNNGV. This chain's CDR3 is CASSLDFGLNEQFF. The DNA for the CDR3 is TGTGCCAGCAGCTTAGATTTTGGTTTGAATGAGCAGTTCTTC.

This clonotype was found a few times. The chain joins TRBV5-5 to TRBJ2-7, with D possibly being TRBD2 (5 bases). The CDR3 sequence is 13 residues long. Germline assignment: CDR1 SGHKS and CDR2 YYEKEE (reference sequence). The germline V and J ends were trimmed by 4 bases and 3 bases, with 11 bases remaining between them. The DNA of the CDR3 is TGTGCCAGCAGCAAGGAGGCTTACTACGAGCAGTACTTC. Residues: CASSKEAYYEQYF. The entire variable domain, with the rest obtained from reference TRBV5-5 and TRBJ2-7, is as follows: DAGVTQSPTHLIKTRGQQVTLRCSPISGHKSVSWYQQVLGQGPQFIFQYYEKEERGRGNFPDRFSARQFPNYSSELNVNALLLGDSALYLCASSKEAYYEQYFGPGTRLTVT.

This clonotype was recorded at least ten times. V usage is TRBV30 and J usage is TRBJ1-1; D remains ambiguous. V dropped 2 bases and J dropped 4 bases, with 8 bases sitting between them. CDR3 length equals 12 residues. The germline gives CDR1 GTSNPN, CDR2 SVGIG (reference sequence). The CDR3 region is CAWSRGPTEAFF. CDR3 sequence (DNA): TGTGCCTGGAGTCGCGGGCCCACTGAAGCTTTCTTT.